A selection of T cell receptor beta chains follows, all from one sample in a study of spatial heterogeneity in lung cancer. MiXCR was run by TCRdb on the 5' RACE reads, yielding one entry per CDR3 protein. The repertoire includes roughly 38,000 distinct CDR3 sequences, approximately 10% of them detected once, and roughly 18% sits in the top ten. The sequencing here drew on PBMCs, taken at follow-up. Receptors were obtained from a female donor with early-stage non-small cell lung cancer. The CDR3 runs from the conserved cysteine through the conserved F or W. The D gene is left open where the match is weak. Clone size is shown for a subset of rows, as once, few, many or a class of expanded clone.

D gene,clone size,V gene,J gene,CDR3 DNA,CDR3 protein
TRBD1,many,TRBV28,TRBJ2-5,TGTGCCAGCAGTCGACGGACAGGGTCTGAGGAGACCCAGTACTTC,CASSRRTGSEETQYF
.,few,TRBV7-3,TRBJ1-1,TGTGCCAGCAGCTTACAGGGTCGGCGGGTGAACACTGAAGCTTTCTTT,CASSLQGRRVNTEAFF
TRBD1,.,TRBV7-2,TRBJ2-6,TGTGCCAGCAGCCGACAGGGGTCTGGGGCCAACGTCCTGACTTTC,CASSRQGSGANVLTF
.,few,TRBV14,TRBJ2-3,TGTGCCAGCAGCCAGGCGGATACGCAGTATTTT,CASSQADTQYF
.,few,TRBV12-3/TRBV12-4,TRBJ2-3,TGTGCCAGCAGTTTAGATTGGGGCGCCGCAGATACGCAGTATTTT,CASSLDWGAADTQYF
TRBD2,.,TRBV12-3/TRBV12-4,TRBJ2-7,TGTGCCAGCGGGAGGGGATTCGAAAACGAGCAGTACTTC,CASGRGFENEQYF
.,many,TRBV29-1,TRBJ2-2,TGCAGCGTTGAAGTCACCGGGGAGCTGTTTTTT,CSVEVTGELFF
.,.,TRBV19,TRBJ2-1,TGTGCCAGTAGTATGTGGCGGGGAAATGAGCAGTTCTTC,CASSMWRGNEQFF
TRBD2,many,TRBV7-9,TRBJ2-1,TGTGCCAGCTCGACTAGCGGGGATAATGAGCAGTTCTTC,CASSTSGDNEQFF
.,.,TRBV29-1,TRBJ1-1,TGCAGCGTTGTGGGAGTCAGCCCTGAAGCTTTCTTT,CSVVGVSPEAFF
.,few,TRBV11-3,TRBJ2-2,TGTGCCAGCAGCGCCTGGACAGATACTAACACCGGGGAGCTGTTTTTT,CASSAWTDTNTGELFF
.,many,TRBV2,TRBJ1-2,TGTGCCAGCGGGGGGCCCGGGCGAGGCTATGGCTACACCTTC,CASGGPGRGYGYTF
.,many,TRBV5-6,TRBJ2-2,TGTGCCAGCAGCCTATACACCGGGGAGCTGTTTTTT,CASSLYTGELFF
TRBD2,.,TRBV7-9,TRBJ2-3,TGTGCCAGCAGACTAGCGGGGGGCCCGTCGGATACGCAGTATTTT,CASRLAGGPSDTQYF
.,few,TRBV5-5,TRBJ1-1,TGTGCCAGCAGCTTGACAGGGAGGACTGAAGCTTTCTTT,CASSLTGRTEAFF
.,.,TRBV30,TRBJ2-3,TGTGCCTGGACCCCGAGGGGCAGCCCCCGCACAGATACGCAGTATTTT,CAWTPRGSPRTDTQYF
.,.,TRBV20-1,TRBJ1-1,TGCAGTGCTAGAGATCATGTGGGGTACACTGAAGCTTTCTTT,CSARDHVGYTEAFF
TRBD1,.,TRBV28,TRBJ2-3,TGTGCCAGCAGTCCGGCCGGGACAGGGATCACAGATACGCAGTATTTT,CASSPAGTGITDTQYF
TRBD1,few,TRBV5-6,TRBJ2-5,TGTGCCAGCAGCAGAGTAGACAGGGGTTGGGAGACCCAGTACTTC,CASSRVDRGWETQYF
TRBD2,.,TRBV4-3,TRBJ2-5,TGCGCCAGCAGCCAAGATCCCCCTGGACTAGCGGGGGGGTCCGGGGAGACCCAGTACTTC,CASSQDPPGLAGGSGETQYF
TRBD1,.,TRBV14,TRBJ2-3,TGTGCCAGCAGCCAAGAGGGGGACAGGGCCGGACGAGATACGCAGTATTTT,CASSQEGDRAGRDTQYF
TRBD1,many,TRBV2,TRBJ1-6,TGTGCCAGCAGTGGGCAGGGGGCAGGGAATTCACCCCTCCACTTT,CASSGQGAGNSPLHF
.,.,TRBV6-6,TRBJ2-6,TGTGCCAGTGACTCTGACAGTCTCTCTGGGGCCAACGTCCTGACTTTC,CASDSDSLSGANVLTF
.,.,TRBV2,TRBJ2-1,TGTGCCAGCGGGACGGGACTCAACAATGAGCAGTTCTTC,CASGTGLNNEQFF
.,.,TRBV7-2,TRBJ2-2,TGTGCCAGCAGCTTAGACAGTTACACCGGGGAGCTGTTTTTT,CASSLDSYTGELFF
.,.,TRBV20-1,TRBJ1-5,TGCAGTGCTAGAGAGGGGGATCAGCCCCAGCATTTT,CSAREGDQPQHF
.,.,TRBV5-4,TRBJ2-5,TGTGCCAGCAGCTTGGCCGGCGGGGCTCTTCCAGGGGAGACCCAGTACTTC,CASSLAGGALPGETQYF
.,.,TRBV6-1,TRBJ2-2,TGTGCCAGCAGTGACCTAAGGGGGGCGAACACCGGGGAGCTGTTTTTT,CASSDLRGANTGELFF
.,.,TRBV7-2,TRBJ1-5,TGTGCCAGCAGCCCGGTAGGGCAGGGGCATCAGCCCCAGCATTTT,CASSPVGQGHQPQHF
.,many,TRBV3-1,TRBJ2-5,TGTGCCAGCAGCCAGATTCTGGGGTACGGACAAGAGACCCAGTACTTC,CASSQILGYGQETQYF
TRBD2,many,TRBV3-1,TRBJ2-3,TGTGCCAGCAGCCATCCCCCCTGGCTAGCGGGGGATACACAAGATACGCAGTATTTT,CASSHPPWLAGDTQDTQYF
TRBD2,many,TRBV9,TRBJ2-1,TGTGCCAGCAGCCCAGGGACTACAAGTCGCCATGAGCAGTTCTTC,CASSPGTTSRHEQFF
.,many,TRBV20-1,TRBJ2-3,TGCAGTGCTAGGGACATCAGAAGCACAGATACGCAGTATTTT,CSARDIRSTDTQYF
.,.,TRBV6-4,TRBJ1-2,TGTGCCAGCAGTGACCAGTATGGCTATGGCTACACCTTC,CASSDQYGYGYTF
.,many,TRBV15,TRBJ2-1,TGTGCCACCAGCAGAGAAAGAGGGTACTCTGAGCAGTTCTTC,CATSRERGYSEQFF
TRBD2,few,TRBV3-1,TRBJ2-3,TGTGCCAGCAGCCAAGTGAGCGGGCGGGGGGCCAGCACAGATACGCAGTATTTT,CASSQVSGRGASTDTQYF
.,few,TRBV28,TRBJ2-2,TGTGCCAGCAGTTTATACGGCTTCAGCACCTTGAACACCGGGGAGCTGTTTTTT,CASSLYGFSTLNTGELFF
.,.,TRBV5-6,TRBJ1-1,TGTGCCAGCAGCTTATACGGAGTGCTGTCCACTGAAGCTTTCTTT,CASSLYGVLSTEAFF
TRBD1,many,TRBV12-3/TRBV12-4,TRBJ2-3,TGTGCCAGCAGTTCCGGACAGGGGGCCGCAGATACGCAGTATTTT,CASSSGQGAADTQYF
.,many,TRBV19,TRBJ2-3,TGTGCCAGTAGTGGGATGGCGGGACGCGATACGCAGTATTTT,CASSGMAGRDTQYF
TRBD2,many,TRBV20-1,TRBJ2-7,TGCAGTGCTAGTTCAGTTAGCGGGTCCGACGAGCAGTACTTC,CSASSVSGSDEQYF
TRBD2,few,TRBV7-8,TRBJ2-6,TGTGCCAGCAGCTCGAGACGACTAGCGGGATCGCGGGGGGCCAACGTCCTGACTTTC,CASSSRRLAGSRGANVLTF
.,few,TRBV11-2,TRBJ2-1,TGTGCCAGCAGCTTGTCTAGGGGCAGGGAGACCAATGAGCAGTTCTTC,CASSLSRGRETNEQFF
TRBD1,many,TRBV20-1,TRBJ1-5,TGCAGTGCTAGAGATTGGGACAGGGGGATGCAGCCCCAGCATTTT,CSARDWDRGMQPQHF
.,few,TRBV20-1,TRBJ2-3,TGCAGTGCTAGCCGACAGGCTACAGATACGCAGTATTTT,CSASRQATDTQYF
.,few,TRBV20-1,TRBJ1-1,TGCAGTGCCCAGTCCACACGGGACACTGAAGCTTTCTTT,CSAQSTRDTEAFF
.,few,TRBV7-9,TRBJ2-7,TGTGCCAGCAGCTTAACCGGGACGGAGTACGAGCAGTACTTC,CASSLTGTEYEQYF
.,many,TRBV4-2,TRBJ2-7,TGTGCCAGCAGCCAAGATCAAACTATTTCCTACGAGCAGTACTTC,CASSQDQTISYEQYF
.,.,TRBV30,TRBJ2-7,TGTGCCTGGGACAGCCAAACCTACGAGCAGTACTTC,CAWDSQTYEQYF
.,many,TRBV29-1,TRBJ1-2,TGCAGCGTTGAAGTCGGCTATGGCTACACCTTC,CSVEVGYGYTF
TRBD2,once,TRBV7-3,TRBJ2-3,TGTGCCAGCAGCTCCGGGACTAGCTCCTCAGATACGCAGTATTTT,CASSSGTSSSDTQYF
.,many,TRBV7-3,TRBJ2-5,TGTGCCAGCAGCCTAGGGAGTAGCGCCTGGGAGACCCAGTACTTC,CASSLGSSAWETQYF
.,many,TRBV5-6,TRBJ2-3,TGTGCCAGCAGCTTCGGTACAGATACGCAGTATTTT,CASSFGTDTQYF